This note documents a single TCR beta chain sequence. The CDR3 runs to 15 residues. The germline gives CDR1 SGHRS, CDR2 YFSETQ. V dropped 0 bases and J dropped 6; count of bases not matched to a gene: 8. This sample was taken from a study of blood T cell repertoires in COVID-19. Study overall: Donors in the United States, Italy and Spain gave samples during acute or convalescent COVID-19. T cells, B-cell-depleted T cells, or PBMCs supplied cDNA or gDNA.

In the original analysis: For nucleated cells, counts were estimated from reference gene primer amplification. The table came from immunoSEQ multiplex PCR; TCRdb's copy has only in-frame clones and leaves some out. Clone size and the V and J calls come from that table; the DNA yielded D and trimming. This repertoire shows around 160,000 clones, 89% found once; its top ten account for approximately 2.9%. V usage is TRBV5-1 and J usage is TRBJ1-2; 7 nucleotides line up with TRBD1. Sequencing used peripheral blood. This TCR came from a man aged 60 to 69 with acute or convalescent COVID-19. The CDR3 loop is CASSLAGTAQDGYTF. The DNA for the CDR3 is TGCGCCAGCAGCTTGGCTGGGACAGCCCAGGATGGCTACACCTTC. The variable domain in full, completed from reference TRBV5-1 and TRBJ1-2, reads KAGVTQTPRYLIKTRGQQVTLSCSPISGHRSVSWYQQTPGQGLQFLFEYFSETQRNKGNFPGRFSGRQFSNSRSEMNVSTLELGDSALYLCASSLAGTAQDGYTFGSGTRLTVV.